These 16 T cell receptor beta chains originate from one sample sequenced in a study of radiation and T cells in renal cell carcinoma. Using immunoSEQ multiplex PCR, the repertoire was profiled, and TCRdb retains in-frame clones only, with some absent. This sample has around 180,000 clones, with about 87% found just once. Documented time point: blood 4 weeks post-SBRT, at nephrectomy. Noted treatment: 15 Gy SBRT to primary tumor, nephrectomy 4 weeks later. The specimen comprised blood, sampled from a patient whose treatment included radiotherapy and nephrectomy. The receptors were gathered from a woman aged 50 to 60 with renal cell carcinoma.

A few counts support this clone. At one end, the junction sequence differs from germline, possibly due to a read error. The rearrangement joins TRBV5-8 to TRBJ1-6; the match to TRBD1 covers 7 bases. This CDR3 is built from 14 residues. CDR1 SGHTS and CDR2 YDEGEE come from the germline V gene. CDR3 protein: CASSLTGVNSPFHF. The CDR3 DNA is TGTGCCAGCAGCTTGACAGGGGTGAATTCACCCTTCCACTTT.

Worth noting for this clone: At one of its ends the junction is not consistent with the germline gene, which may arise from a read error. The J gene is TRBJ2-7, the V gene TRBV7-7; no reliable D call. CDR3 length: 13 amino acids. CDR1 and CDR2 (germline): SSHAT, FNYEAQ (reference sequence). The CDR3 protein is CASSLGPLYEQYF. For the CDR3, the DNA is TGTGCTAGCAGCTTAGGGCCTCTATACGAGCAGTACTTC.

J is TRBJ2-7 and V is TRBV7-2; no reliable D call. Germline CDR1 SGHTA, CDR2 FQGNSA. Trimming shortened V by 3 bases and J by 2 bases, and 8 bases separated the two germline ends. This CDR3 contains 13 residues. In nucleotides, the CDR3 is TGTGCCAGCAGCTTCTCTGCAACCTACGAGCAGTACTTC. Its protein product is CASSFSATYEQYF.

The chain couples TRBV19 to TRBJ1-5; D is possibly TRBD1 (6 bases). CDR1 is LNHDA and CDR2 is SQIVND in the germline V gene (reference sequence). This CDR3 comprises 15 residues. V was clipped by 7 bases and J by 1 base, with 14 bases between them. DNA for the CDR3: TGTGCCAGTACCACTCGGGGACAAAGCAATCAGCCCCAGCATTTT. The encoded protein is CASTTRGQSNQPQHF.

This clone occurred a few times. This chain uses TRBV13 with TRBJ1-2, with unresolved D. The CDR3 extends over 13 amino acids. CDR1 and CDR2 (germline): PRHDT, FYEKMQ (reference sequence). The V gene lost 5 bases and the J gene lost 1 base, with 8 bases spanning the gap. The CDR3 region has the DNA TGTGCCAGCAGCCAGGACGGTAACTATGGCTACACCTTC. Its translation is CASSQDGNYGYTF. The whole variable domain, filled in from reference TRBV13 and TRBJ1-2, reads AAGVIQSPRHLIKEKRETATLKCYPIPRHDTVYWYQQGPGQDPQFLISFYEKMQSDKGSIPDRFSAQQFSDYHSELNMSSLELGDSALYFCASSQDGNYGYTFGSGTRLTVV.

The CDR3 nucleotides are TGTGCCAGCAGCCAATGGGGGCCGGGCAATCAGCCCCAGCATTTT. Translation: CASSQWGPGNQPQHF. V usage is TRBV16 and J usage is TRBJ1-5; D is possibly TRBD1 (6 bases). The V end lost 1 base, the J end lost 2 bases, and 9 bases lay between the germline ends. The germline CDR1 and CDR2 sequences are KGHSY and FQNENV. This CDR3 has 15 residues.

This chain joins TRBV28 and TRBJ2-1, with a weak D call TRBD2 (5 bases). The V gene lost 5 bases and the J gene lost 15 bases, with 20 bases spanning the gap. Looked up from germline, CDR1 is MDHEN and CDR2 is SYDVKM. CDR3 length equals 13 residues. The DNA for the CDR3 is TGTGCCAGCAGTATACTCTATGGGAGACGGGGGTTCTTC. Residues: CASSILYGRRGFF.

The chain links TRBV18 to TRBJ1-1; perhaps TRBD1 as D (5 bases). V dropped 5 bases and J dropped 8 bases, with 15 bases sitting between them. Germline V CDR1 and CDR2: KGHSH, LQKENI. The CDR3 totals 13 residues. The CDR3 nucleotides read TGTGCCAGCTCAAGGGACCCGTCGATGGAAGCTTTCTTT. It translates to CASSRDPSMEAFF. The full variable domain, with the rest looked up from reference TRBV18 and TRBJ1-1, is NAGVMQNPRHLVRRRGQEARLRCSPMKGHSHVYWYRQLPEEGLKFMVYLQKENIIDESGMPKERFSAEFPKEGPSILRIQQVVRGDSAAYFCASSRDPSMEAFFGQGTRLTVV.

This sequence joins TRBV29-1 and TRBJ1-1; 10 bases are shared with TRBD1. The CDR3 spans 15 residues. Germline values: CDR1 SQVTM, CDR2 ANQGSEA. V lost 7 bases, J lost 11 bases, and 19 bases stayed unmatched. CDR3 amino acids: CSARQGAFFPPGAFF. The CDR3 DNA is TGCAGCGCAAGACAGGGGGCTTTCTTCCCCCCTGGGGCTTTCTTT.

The chain joins TRBV6-5 to TRBJ1-6, with no clear D. Trimming left V 1 base short and J 9 bases short, with 13 bases between. The CDR3 has 15 amino acids. Per germline, CDR1 MNHEY and CDR2 SVGAGI. CDR3: CASSYYGEMGSPLHF. The CDR3 DNA reads TGTGCCAGCAGTTACTATGGCGAGATGGGTTCACCCCTCCACTTT.

The gene calls are TRBV7-9 and TRBJ1-5; tentatively, D is TRBD1 (6 bases). Germline V gene data show CDR1 as SEHNR and CDR2 as FQNEAQ (reference sequence). Deletions cut 0 bases from V and 0 bases from J, with 18 bases between. CDR3 length: 19 amino acids. CDR3 sequence (DNA): TGTGCCAGCAGCTTAGCCACCACCGGGACAAAAAATAGCAATCAGCCCCAGCATTTT. Residues: CASSLATTGTKNSNQPQHF.

The rearrangement joins TRBV6-4 to TRBJ2-1, with TRBD2 matching 14 bases. This CDR3 has 16 amino acids. The V gene end was trimmed by 0 bases and the J gene end by 8 bases; junction bases not matched to a gene: 3. Per germline, CDR1 MRHNA and CDR2 SNTAGT. The CDR3 DNA is TGTGCCAGCAGTGACTCCGGGACTAGCGGGGGCCATGAGCAGTTCTTC. Amino acids: CASSDSGTSGGHEQFF.

The rearrangement joins TRBV10-3 to TRBJ2-3; 7 bases line up with TRBD1. V was clipped by 2 bases and J by 2 bases; unmatched bases: 16. Germline CDR1 and CDR2: ENHRY and SYGVKD. The CDR3 covers 19 residues. CDR3 sequence: CAISEPLVPGTEVTDTQYF. CDR3 sequence (DNA): TGTGCCATCAGTGAGCCCCTCGTCCCCGGGACAGAGGTCACAGATACGCAGTATTTT.

The CDR3 nucleotides are TGTGCCAGCAGCACGGAAAGACAGGGGCCCTACGAGCAGTACTTC. Its protein is CASSTERQGPYEQYF. V usage is TRBV21-1 and J usage is TRBJ2-7; the table's D call TRBD1 went unverified against the DNA. TRBV21-1 corresponds to a pseudogene. CDR3 length: 15 amino acids.

The rearrangement links TRBV7-6 to TRBJ2-2; 11 positions match TRBD2. The CDR3 is 17 residues long. V gave up 2 bases and J gave up 5 bases; unmatched junction bases: 7. In germline, CDR1 is SGHVS, CDR2 FNYEAQ. The CDR3 protein is CASSLYSSGGTTGELFF. The CDR3 DNA follows: TGTGCCAGCAGCTTATATTCTAGCGGGGGGACGACCGGGGAGCTGTTTTTT.

Worth noting for this clone: The sample carries other DNA sequences with the same CDR3. V gene TRBV5-1 combines with J gene TRBJ2-1, with D perhaps assigned TRBD1 or TRBD2 (5 bases each). Trimming stripped 0 bases from V and 1 base from J, with 8 bases between. CDR1 SGHRS and CDR2 YFSETQ come from the germline V gene. The CDR3 is 15 amino acids. CDR3 residues: CASSLGGTSYNEQFF. DNA for the CDR3: TGCGCCAGCAGCTTGGGTGGGACGTCCTACAATGAGCAGTTCTTC.